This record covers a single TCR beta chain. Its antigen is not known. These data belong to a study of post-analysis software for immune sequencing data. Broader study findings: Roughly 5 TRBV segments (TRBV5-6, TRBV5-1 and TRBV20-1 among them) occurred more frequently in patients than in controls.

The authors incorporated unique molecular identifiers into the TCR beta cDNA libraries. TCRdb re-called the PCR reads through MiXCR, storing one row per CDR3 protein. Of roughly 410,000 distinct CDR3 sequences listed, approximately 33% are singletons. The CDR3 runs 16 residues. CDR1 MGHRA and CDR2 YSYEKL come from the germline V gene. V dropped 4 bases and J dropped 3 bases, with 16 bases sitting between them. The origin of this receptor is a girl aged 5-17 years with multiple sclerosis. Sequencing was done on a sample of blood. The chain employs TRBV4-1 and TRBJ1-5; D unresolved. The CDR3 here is CASSPSAGFDNQPQHF. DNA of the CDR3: TGCGCCAGCAGCCCCTCGGCGGGTTTCGACAATCAGCCCCAGCATTTT.